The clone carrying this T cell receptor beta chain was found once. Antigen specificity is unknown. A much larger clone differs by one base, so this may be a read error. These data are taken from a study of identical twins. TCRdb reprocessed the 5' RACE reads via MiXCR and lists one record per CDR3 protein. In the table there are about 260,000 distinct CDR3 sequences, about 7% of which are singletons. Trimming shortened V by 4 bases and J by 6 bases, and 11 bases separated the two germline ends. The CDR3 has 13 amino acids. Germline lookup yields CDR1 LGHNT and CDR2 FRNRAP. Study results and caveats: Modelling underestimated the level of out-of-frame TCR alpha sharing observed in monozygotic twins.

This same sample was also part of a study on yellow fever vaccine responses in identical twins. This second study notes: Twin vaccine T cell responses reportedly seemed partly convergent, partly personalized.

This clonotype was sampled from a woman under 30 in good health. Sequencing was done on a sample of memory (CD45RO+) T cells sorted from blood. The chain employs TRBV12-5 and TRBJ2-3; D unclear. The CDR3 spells CASGSFWGDTQYF. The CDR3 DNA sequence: TGTGCTAGTGGTTCGTTCTGGGGTGATACGCAGTATTTT.